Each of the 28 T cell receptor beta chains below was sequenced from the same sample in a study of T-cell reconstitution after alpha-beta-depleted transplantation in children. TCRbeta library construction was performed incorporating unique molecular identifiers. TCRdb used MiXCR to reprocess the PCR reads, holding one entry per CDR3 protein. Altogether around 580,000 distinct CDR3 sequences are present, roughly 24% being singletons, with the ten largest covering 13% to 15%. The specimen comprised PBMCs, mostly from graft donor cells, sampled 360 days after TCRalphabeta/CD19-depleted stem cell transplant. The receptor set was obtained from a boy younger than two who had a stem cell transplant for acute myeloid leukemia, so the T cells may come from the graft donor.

The CDR3 nucleotides read TGTGCCAGCAGTTCTTACGGGGCCTCCTACGAGCAGTACTTC. Protein product: CASSSYGASYEQYF. This chain joins TRBV12-3 or TRBV12-4 and TRBJ2-7; D may be TRBD1 or TRBD2 (5 bases each). With 4 bases removed from V and 0 bases from J, the gap between germline ends came to 10 bases. The CDR3 covers 14 residues.

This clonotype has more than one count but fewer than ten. The CDR3 region is CASTERQGEDTQYF. As DNA, the CDR3 is TGTGCCAGCACCGAAAGACAGGGGGAAGATACGCAGTATTTT. The V gene is TRBV12-3 or TRBV12-4, the J gene TRBJ2-3; 9 positions match TRBD1. The CDR3 consists of 14 residues. The ends lost 7 bases at V and 5 bases at J; junction bases unmatched: 7.

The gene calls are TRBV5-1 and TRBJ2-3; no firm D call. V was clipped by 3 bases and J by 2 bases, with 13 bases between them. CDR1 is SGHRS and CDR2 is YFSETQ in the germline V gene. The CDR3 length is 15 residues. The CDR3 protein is CASSSNQGFTDTQYF. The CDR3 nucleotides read TGCGCCAGCAGCTCAAACCAAGGGTTCACAGATACGCAGTATTTT.

CDR3 in amino acids: CSAMGLSYGYTF. As DNA, the CDR3 is TGCAGTGCTATGGGACTTAGCTATGGCTACACCTTC. This chain connects TRBV20-1 to TRBJ1-2; tentative D call: TRBD1 (5 bases). Trimming took 4 bases from V and 4 from J, leaving 10 bases between them. Looked up from germline, CDR1 is DFQATT and CDR2 is SNEGSKA (reference sequence). The CDR3 contains 12 residues.

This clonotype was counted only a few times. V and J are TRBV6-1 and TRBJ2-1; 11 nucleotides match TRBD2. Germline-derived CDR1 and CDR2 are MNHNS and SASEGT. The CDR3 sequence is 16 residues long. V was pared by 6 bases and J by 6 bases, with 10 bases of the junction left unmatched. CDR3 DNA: TGTGCCAGCAGCTCTAAACTAGCGGGGGCGATCAATGAGCAGTTCTTC. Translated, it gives CASSSKLAGAINEQFF.

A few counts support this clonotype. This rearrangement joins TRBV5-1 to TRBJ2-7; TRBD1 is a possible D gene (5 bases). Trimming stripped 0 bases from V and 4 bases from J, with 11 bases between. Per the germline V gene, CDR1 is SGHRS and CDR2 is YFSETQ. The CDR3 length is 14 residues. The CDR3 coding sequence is TGCGCCAGCAGCTTGGCCCCAGGACAATACGAGCAGTACGTC. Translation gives CASSLAPGQYEQYV.

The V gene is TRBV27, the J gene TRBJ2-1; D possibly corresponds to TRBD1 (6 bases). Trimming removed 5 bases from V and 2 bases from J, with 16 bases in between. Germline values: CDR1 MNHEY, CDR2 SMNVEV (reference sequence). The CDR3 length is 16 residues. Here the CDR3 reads CASSPRTAGPYNEQFF. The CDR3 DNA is TGTGCCAGCAGTCCTCGGACAGCAGGCCCCTACAATGAGCAGTTCTTC.

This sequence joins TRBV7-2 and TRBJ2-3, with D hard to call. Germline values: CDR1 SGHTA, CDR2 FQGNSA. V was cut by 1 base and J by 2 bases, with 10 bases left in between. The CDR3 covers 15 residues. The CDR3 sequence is CASSLDRPATDTQYF. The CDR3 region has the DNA TGTGCCAGCAGCTTAGATCGCCCAGCCACAGATACGCAGTATTTT. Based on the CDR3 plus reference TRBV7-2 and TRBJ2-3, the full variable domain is GAGVSQSPSNKVTEKGKDVELRCDPISGHTALYWYRQSLGQGLEFLIYFQGNSAPDKSGLPSDRFSAERTGGSVSTLTIQRTQQEDSAVYLCASSLDRPATDTQYFGPGTRLTVL.

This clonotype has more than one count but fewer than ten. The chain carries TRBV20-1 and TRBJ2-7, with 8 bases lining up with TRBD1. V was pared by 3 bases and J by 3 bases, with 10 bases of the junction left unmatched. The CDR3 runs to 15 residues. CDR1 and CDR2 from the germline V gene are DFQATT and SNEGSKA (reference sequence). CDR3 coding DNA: TGCAGTGCTAGGGCCGAGGACAGGGACGACTACGAGCAGTACTTC. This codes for CSARAEDRDDYEQYF.

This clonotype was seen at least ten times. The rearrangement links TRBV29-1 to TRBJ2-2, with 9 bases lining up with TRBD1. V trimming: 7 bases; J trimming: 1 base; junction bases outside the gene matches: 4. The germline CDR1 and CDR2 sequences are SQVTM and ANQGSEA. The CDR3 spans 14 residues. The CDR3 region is CSAETGGNTGELFF. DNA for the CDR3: TGCAGCGCCGAGACAGGGGGGAACACCGGGGAGCTGTTTTTT.

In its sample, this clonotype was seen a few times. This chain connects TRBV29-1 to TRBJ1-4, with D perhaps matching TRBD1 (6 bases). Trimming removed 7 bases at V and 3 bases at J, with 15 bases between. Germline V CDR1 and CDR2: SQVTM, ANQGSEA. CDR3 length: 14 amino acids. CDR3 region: CSATQGSANEKLFF. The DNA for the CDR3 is TGCAGCGCCACACAGGGATCGGCTAATGAAAAACTGTTTTTT. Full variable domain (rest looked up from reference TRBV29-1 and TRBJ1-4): SAVISQKPSRDICQRGTSLTIQCQVDSQVTMMFWYRQQPGQSLTLIATANQGSEATYESGFVIDKFPISRPNLTFSTLTVSNMSPEDSSIYLCSATQGSANEKLFFGSGTQLSVL.

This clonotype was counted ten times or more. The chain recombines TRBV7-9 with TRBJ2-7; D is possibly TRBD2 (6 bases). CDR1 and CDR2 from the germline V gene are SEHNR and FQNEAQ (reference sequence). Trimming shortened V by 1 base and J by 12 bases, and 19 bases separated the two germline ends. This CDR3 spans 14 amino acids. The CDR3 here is CASSLEGRRPGWYV. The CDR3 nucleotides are TGTGCCAGCAGCTTAGAGGGGAGGAGACCGGGGTGGTACGTC.

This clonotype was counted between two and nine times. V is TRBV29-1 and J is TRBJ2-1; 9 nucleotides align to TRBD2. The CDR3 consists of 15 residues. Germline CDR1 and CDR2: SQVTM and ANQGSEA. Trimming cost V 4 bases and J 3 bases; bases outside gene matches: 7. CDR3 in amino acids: CSVGATSGLYNEQFF. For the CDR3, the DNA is TGCAGCGTTGGAGCGACTAGCGGCCTCTACAATGAGCAGTTCTTC.

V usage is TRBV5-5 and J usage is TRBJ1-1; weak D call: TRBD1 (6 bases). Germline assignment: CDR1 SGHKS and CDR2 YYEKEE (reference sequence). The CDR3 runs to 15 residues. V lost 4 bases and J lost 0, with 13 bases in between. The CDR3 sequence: CASSTSTGLNTEAFF. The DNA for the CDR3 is TGTGCCAGCAGCACGTCGACAGGCCTGAACACTGAAGCTTTCTTT.

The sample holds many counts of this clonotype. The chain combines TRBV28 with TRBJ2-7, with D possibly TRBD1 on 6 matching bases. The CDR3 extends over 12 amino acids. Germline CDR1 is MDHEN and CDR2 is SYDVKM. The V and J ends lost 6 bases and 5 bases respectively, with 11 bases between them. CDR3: CASSSQGNEQYV. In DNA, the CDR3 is TGTGCCAGCAGCTCACAGGGAAACGAGCAGTACGTC.

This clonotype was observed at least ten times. In DNA, the CDR3 is TGTGCCAGCAGCTTTAGGTTGCAGACTCGGGTCACCGGGGAGCTGTTTTTT. Translated: CASSFRLQTRVTGELFF. J is TRBJ2-2 and V is TRBV5-6; D uncertain. Trimming removed 2 bases from V and 4 bases from J, with 18 bases in between. CDR3 length equals 17 residues. The germline V gene encodes CDR1 SGHDT and CDR2 YYEEEE.

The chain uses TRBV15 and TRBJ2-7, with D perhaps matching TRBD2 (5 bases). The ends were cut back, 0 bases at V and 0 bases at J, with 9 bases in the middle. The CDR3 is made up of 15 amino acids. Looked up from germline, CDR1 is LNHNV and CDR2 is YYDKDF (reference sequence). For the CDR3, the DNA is TGTGCCACCAGCAGAGAGGTTGGGAGCTCCTACGAGCAGTACTTC. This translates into CATSREVGSSYEQYF.

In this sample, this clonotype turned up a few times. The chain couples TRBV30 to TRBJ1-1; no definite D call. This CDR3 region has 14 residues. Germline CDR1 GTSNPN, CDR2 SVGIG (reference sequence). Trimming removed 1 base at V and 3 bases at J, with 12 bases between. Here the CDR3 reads CAWSALHRHTEAFF. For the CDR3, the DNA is TGTGCCTGGAGTGCCCTCCACCGCCACACTGAAGCTTTCTTT.

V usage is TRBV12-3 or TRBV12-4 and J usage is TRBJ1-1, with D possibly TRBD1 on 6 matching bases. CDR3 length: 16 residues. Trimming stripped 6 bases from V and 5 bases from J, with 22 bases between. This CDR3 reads CASSPAGALGKTEAFF. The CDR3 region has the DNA TGTGCCAGCAGCCCCGCGGGGGCCCTAGGGAAAACTGAAGCTTTCTTT.

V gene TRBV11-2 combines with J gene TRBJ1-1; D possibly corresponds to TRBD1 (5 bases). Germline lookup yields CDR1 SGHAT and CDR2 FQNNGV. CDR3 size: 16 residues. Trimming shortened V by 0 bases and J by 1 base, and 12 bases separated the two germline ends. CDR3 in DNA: TGTGCCAGCAGCTTAGAACTAAGGGGATCGAACACTGAAGCTTTCTTT. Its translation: CASSLELRGSNTEAFF.

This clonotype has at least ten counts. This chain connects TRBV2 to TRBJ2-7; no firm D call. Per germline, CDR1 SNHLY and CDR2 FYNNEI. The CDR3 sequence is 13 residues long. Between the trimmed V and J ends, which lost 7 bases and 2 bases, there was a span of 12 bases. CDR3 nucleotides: TGTGCCAGCAACCAGGATCCCCCCTACGAGCAGTACTTC. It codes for CASNQDPPYEQYF.

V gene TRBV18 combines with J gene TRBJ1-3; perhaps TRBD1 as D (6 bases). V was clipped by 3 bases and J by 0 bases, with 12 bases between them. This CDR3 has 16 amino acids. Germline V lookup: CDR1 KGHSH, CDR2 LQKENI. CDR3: CASSPYTGSSGNTIYF. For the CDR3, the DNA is TGTGCCAGCTCACCTTATACAGGGTCCTCTGGAAACACCATATATTTT.

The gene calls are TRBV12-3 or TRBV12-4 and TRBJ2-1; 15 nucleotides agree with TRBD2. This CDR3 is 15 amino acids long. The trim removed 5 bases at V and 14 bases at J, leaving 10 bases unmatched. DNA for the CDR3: TGTGCCAGCAGTCCCCGCGGACTAGCGGGGGGGCGGGAGTTCTTC. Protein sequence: CASSPRGLAGGREFF.

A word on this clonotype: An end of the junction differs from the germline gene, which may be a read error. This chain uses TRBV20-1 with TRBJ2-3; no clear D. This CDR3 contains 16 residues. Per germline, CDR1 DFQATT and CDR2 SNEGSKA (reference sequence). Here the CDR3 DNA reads TGCTGTGCTAGACCCTACCTGCACGCAAGCACAGATACGCAGTATTTT. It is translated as CCARPYLHASTDTQYF.

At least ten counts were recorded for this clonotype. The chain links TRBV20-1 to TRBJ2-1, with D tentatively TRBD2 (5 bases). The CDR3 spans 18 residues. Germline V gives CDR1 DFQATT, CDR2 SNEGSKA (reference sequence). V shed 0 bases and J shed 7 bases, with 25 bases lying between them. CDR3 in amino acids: CSARELAKAGPRGNEQFF. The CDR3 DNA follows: TGCAGTGCTAGAGAATTAGCAAAGGCAGGCCCCCGAGGGAATGAGCAGTTCTTC.

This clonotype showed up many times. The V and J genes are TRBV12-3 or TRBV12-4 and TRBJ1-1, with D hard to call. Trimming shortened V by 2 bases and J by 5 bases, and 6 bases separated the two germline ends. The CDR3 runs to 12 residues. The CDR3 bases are TGTGCCAGCAGTTTAAGAGAAACTGAAGCTTTCTTT. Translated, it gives CASSLRETEAFF.

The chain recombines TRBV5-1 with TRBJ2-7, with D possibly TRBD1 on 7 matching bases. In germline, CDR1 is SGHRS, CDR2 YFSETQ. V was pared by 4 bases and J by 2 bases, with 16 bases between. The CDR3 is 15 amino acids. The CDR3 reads CASSPGGYPTYEQYF. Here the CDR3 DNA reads TGCGCCAGCAGCCCAGGGGGGTACCCTACCTACGAGCAGTACTTC. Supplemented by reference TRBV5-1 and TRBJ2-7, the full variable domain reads KAGVTQTPRYLIKTRGQQVTLSCSPISGHRSVSWYQQTPGQGLQFLFEYFSETQRNKGNFPGRFSGRQFSNSRSEMNVSTLELGDSALYLCASSPGGYPTYEQYFGPGTRLTVT.

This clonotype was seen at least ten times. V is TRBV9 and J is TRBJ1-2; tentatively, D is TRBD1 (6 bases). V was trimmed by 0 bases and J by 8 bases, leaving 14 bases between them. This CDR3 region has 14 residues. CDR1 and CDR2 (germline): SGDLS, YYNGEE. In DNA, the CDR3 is TGTGCCAGCAGCGTAGAAGATGGGACAATAGGCTACACCTTC. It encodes CASSVEDGTIGYTF.